In this sample, the clone carrying this T cell receptor (beta chain) turned up many times. The data derive from a study of early T cells in non-severe SARS-CoV-2 infection. Across the study: Investigators sequenced bulk RNA drawn from unsorted whole blood, and chains remained unpaired.

In germline, CDR1 is SGHVS, CDR2 FNYEAQ. This CDR3 has 14 amino acids. Losses at the gene ends were 5 bases for V and 6 bases for J; bases not matched to a gene: 8. One entry per CDR3 protein, called by TCRdb with MiXCR from the 5' RACE reads. The sample shows 37,000 or so distinct CDR3 sequences, roughly 6% of them seen only once. The V and J genes are TRBV7-6 and TRBJ2-3; 7 positions agree with TRBD2. Sequenced: whole blood. This clonotype was sampled from an adult who was a healthcare worker with PCR-confirmed SARS-CoV-2 infection or an uninfected control (not recorded which). DNA of the CDR3: TGTGCCAGCAGCCGGGGGACTACCCCGGATACGCAGTATTTT. It is translated as CASSRGTTPDTQYF.